The rows below give T cell receptor beta chains drawn from one sample of a study of blood T cells in healthy people across ages. TCRdb re-called the 5' RACE reads with MiXCR, one entry per CDR3 protein. The sample lists about 1.1 million distinct CDR3 sequences, roughly two fifths seen once, with about an eighth in the top ten. The sequencing input was blood. The receptors were sampled from a man aged 18 to 29 in good health. CDR3s include the opening cysteine and the closing phenylalanine or tryptophan. The order of the fields is clone size, D gene, J gene, V gene, CDR3 DNA, CDR3 protein. The D gene is left open where the match is weak. Some rows have no size entry. The others give once, few or many, or a class for an expanded clone.

clone size: few
D gene: .
J gene: TRBJ2-3
V gene: TRBV20-1
CDR3 DNA: TGCAGTGGGGGCACGAATACGCAGTATTTT
CDR3 protein: CSGGTNTQYF

clone size: .
D gene: TRBD1
J gene: TRBJ2-5
V gene: TRBV20-1
CDR3 DNA: TGCAGTGCTAGAGTACAGGGGACCTTTAAATGGACCCAGTACTTC
CDR3 protein: CSARVQGTFKWTQYF

clone size: .
D gene: .
J gene: TRBJ1-2
V gene: TRBV28
CDR3 DNA: TGTGCCAGCAGTTTATTGGGCAGGGCGAGAAGAACCGATGGCTACACCTTC
CDR3 protein: CASSLLGRARRTDGYTF

clone size: .
D gene: .
J gene: TRBJ2-2
V gene: TRBV5-1
CDR3 DNA: TGCGCCAGCAGCCAATCCGGGACGGTGAACACCGGGGAGCTGTTTTTT
CDR3 protein: CASSQSGTVNTGELFF

clone size: .
D gene: .
J gene: TRBJ1-5
V gene: TRBV20-1
CDR3 DNA: TGCAGTGCTAGAGATTGGGTAGGGGATCGCAATCAGCCCCAGCATTTT
CDR3 protein: CSARDWVGDRNQPQHF

clone size: few
D gene: .
J gene: TRBJ1-4
V gene: TRBV10-3
CDR3 DNA: TGTGCCATCAGTGAGTCTGGCGGGGGAAGGAATGAAAAACTGTTTTTT
CDR3 protein: CAISESGGGRNEKLFF

clone size: .
D gene: TRBD1
J gene: TRBJ1-1
V gene: TRBV20-1
CDR3 DNA: TGCAGTGCTAAAGACCGGGACAGATCGAACACTGAAGCTTTCTTT
CDR3 protein: CSAKDRDRSNTEAFF

clone size: .
D gene: .
J gene: TRBJ1-2
V gene: TRBV21-1
CDR3 DNA: TGTGCCAGCAGCAAAGTTGAAGTCTTTTACGGCTATGGCTACACCTTC
CDR3 protein: CASSKVEVFYGYGYTF

clone size: few
D gene: TRBD2
J gene: TRBJ2-7
V gene: TRBV27
CDR3 DNA: TGTGCCAGCAGTTCCTGGGAGGGAAACGTAAACTACGAGCAGTACTTC
CDR3 protein: CASSSWEGNVNYEQYF

clone size: few
D gene: .
J gene: TRBJ2-3
V gene: TRBV6-1
CDR3 DNA: TGTGCCAGCAGTGAAGCGAGGACTACGCTTAGCACAGATACGCAGTATTTT
CDR3 protein: CASSEARTTLSTDTQYF

clone size: .
D gene: .
J gene: TRBJ1-4
V gene: TRBV4-3
CDR3 DNA: TGCGCCAGCAGCCCCTTGGGCGGCGGCCACACTAATGAAAAACTGTTTTTT
CDR3 protein: CASSPLGGGHTNEKLFF

clone size: .
D gene: TRBD1
J gene: TRBJ1-4
V gene: TRBV7-2
CDR3 DNA: TGTGCCAGCAGCTTAGTACAGGGGGAAAAACTGTTTTTT
CDR3 protein: CASSLVQGEKLFF

clone size: .
D gene: TRBD1
J gene: TRBJ2-1
V gene: TRBV27
CDR3 DNA: TGTGCCAGCAACAGGGGAAGGGGGCAGAAAGATGAGCAGTTCTTC
CDR3 protein: CASNRGRGQKDEQFF

clone size: few
D gene: .
J gene: TRBJ2-1
V gene: TRBV2
CDR3 DNA: TGTGCCAGCAGTGTAGAAAGGGATGAGCAGTTCTTC
CDR3 protein: CASSVERDEQFF

clone size: once
D gene: .
J gene: TRBJ1-2
V gene: TRBV9
CDR3 DNA: TGTGCCAGCAGCGAGTTCGGCAGGGCTGTCTACGAGGACTACACCTTC
CDR3 protein: CASSEFGRAVYEDYTF

clone size: .
D gene: .
J gene: TRBJ1-1
V gene: TRBV6-5
CDR3 DNA: TGTGCCAGCAGTTACCCGCAGGGTGAAGCTTTCTTT
CDR3 protein: CASSYPQGEAFF

clone size: few
D gene: .
J gene: TRBJ1-1
V gene: TRBV12-3/TRBV12-4
CDR3 DNA: TGTGCCAGCAGTTTCGTTGTGCAGAACACTGAAGCTTTCTTT
CDR3 protein: CASSFVVQNTEAFF

clone size: .
D gene: .
J gene: TRBJ2-7
V gene: TRBV14
CDR3 DNA: TGTGCCAGCAGCCGGGGGCACGACTACGAGCAGTACTTC
CDR3 protein: CASSRGHDYEQYF

clone size: .
D gene: .
J gene: TRBJ1-4
V gene: TRBV7-2
CDR3 DNA: TGTGCCAGCAGCTTATATGGCAGTGAAGAAAAACTGTTTTTT
CDR3 protein: CASSLYGSEEKLFF

clone size: few
D gene: TRBD1
J gene: TRBJ1-1
V gene: TRBV2
CDR3 DNA: TGTGCCACCCTACAGGGGGCCGGGGACACTGAAGCTTTCTTT
CDR3 protein: CATLQGAGDTEAFF

clone size: once
D gene: .
J gene: TRBJ2-7
V gene: TRBV20-1
CDR3 DNA: TGCAGTGCTAGGGGACCCTCTATCTACGAGCAGTACTTC
CDR3 protein: CSARGPSIYEQYF

clone size: .
D gene: .
J gene: TRBJ2-5
V gene: TRBV20-1
CDR3 DNA: TGCAGTGCTAGTTTTTTTTCAGAGACCCAGTACTTC
CDR3 protein: CSASFFSETQYF

clone size: .
D gene: .
J gene: TRBJ2-7
V gene: TRBV2
CDR3 DNA: TGTGCCAGCAGCGTCGGACAGGACTACAATGAGCAGTACTTC
CDR3 protein: CASSVGQDYNEQYF

clone size: .
D gene: .
J gene: TRBJ1-5
V gene: TRBV27
CDR3 DNA: TGTGCCAGCAGTTTAGTATTGGCAGCAAATCAGCCCCAGCATTTT
CDR3 protein: CASSLVLAANQPQHF

clone size: .
D gene: .
J gene: TRBJ2-6
V gene: TRBV5-6
CDR3 DNA: TGTGCCAGCAGGTTACAGGGTTCTGGGGCCAACGTCCTGACTTTC
CDR3 protein: CASRLQGSGANVLTF

clone size: few
D gene: .
J gene: TRBJ1-2
V gene: TRBV29-1
CDR3 DNA: TGCAGCGTTGAGTTTTCCGTCGACGGCTACACCTTC
CDR3 protein: CSVEFSVDGYTF

clone size: few
D gene: TRBD1
J gene: TRBJ2-3
V gene: TRBV12-3/TRBV12-4
CDR3 DNA: TGTGCCAGCAGTGACAGGGGTGCGCAGTATTTT
CDR3 protein: CASSDRGAQYF

clone size: .
D gene: .
J gene: TRBJ2-1
V gene: TRBV20-1
CDR3 DNA: TGCAGTGCTAGAGGCCGGGACAAGTACAATGAGCAGTTCTTC
CDR3 protein: CSARGRDKYNEQFF

clone size: .
D gene: .
J gene: TRBJ2-2
V gene: TRBV7-2
CDR3 DNA: TGTGCCAGCAGCTCCCTAGGAACCGGGGAGCTGTTTTTT
CDR3 protein: CASSSLGTGELFF

clone size: .
D gene: TRBD1
J gene: TRBJ1-1
V gene: TRBV7-3
CDR3 DNA: TGTGCCAGCAGCTCTTCTCCCTGGACAGGACCGAACACTGAAGCTTTCTTT
CDR3 protein: CASSSSPWTGPNTEAFF

clone size: few
D gene: .
J gene: TRBJ1-2
V gene: TRBV20-1
CDR3 DNA: TGCATTCCCGTTGGGGGACAAAATAGGGCTAACTATGGCTACACCTTC
CDR3 protein: CIPVGGQNRANYGYTF

clone size: few
D gene: .
J gene: TRBJ1-5
V gene: TRBV20-1
CDR3 DNA: TGCAGTGCTAGAGACTTAGACGATTGGCAGGGAGGACAATGGCAGCCCCAGCATTTT
CDR3 protein: CSARDLDDWQGGQWQPQHF

clone size: .
D gene: .
J gene: TRBJ2-5
V gene: TRBV2
CDR3 DNA: TGTGCCAGCAGTGAATTTGGGCAAAACCAAGAGACCCAGTACTTC
CDR3 protein: CASSEFGQNQETQYF

clone size: .
D gene: .
J gene: TRBJ2-1
V gene: TRBV3-1
CDR3 DNA: TGTGCCAGCAGCCAAGATCCCCCGGATGAGCAGTTCTTC
CDR3 protein: CASSQDPPDEQFF

clone size: .
D gene: .
J gene: TRBJ2-7
V gene: TRBV2
CDR3 DNA: TGTGCCAGCAGGCCCGGAGGGGGGACGCCTGACAATGAGCAGTACTTC
CDR3 protein: CASRPGGGTPDNEQYF

clone size: .
D gene: TRBD1
J gene: TRBJ1-6
V gene: TRBV20-1
CDR3 DNA: TGCAGTGCTAGAACCGGGACAGATAATTCACCCCTCCACTTT
CDR3 protein: CSARTGTDNSPLHF

clone size: .
D gene: .
J gene: TRBJ2-3
V gene: TRBV24-1
CDR3 DNA: TGTGCCACCAGTGATTTCCCGACAGGAGTAGATACGCAGTATTTT
CDR3 protein: CATSDFPTGVDTQYF

clone size: few
D gene: TRBD1
J gene: TRBJ2-7
V gene: TRBV20-1
CDR3 DNA: TGCAGTGCCCCCGGCAGGGGGAGATCCTACGAGCAGTACTTC
CDR3 protein: CSAPGRGRSYEQYF

clone size: many
D gene: .
J gene: TRBJ2-1
V gene: TRBV4-3
CDR3 DNA: TGCGCCAGCAGCCAAGTGGTACTAAATGAGCAGTTCTTC
CDR3 protein: CASSQVVLNEQFF

clone size: few
D gene: .
J gene: TRBJ2-5
V gene: TRBV7-7
CDR3 DNA: TGTGCCAGCAGCTTAGGTTCGCAGGCACAAGAGACCCAGTACTTC
CDR3 protein: CASSLGSQAQETQYF

clone size: few
D gene: .
J gene: TRBJ1-1
V gene: TRBV9
CDR3 DNA: TGTGCCAGCAGCGTAGTGGCAGGGCGAGGAGCTTTCTTT
CDR3 protein: CASSVVAGRGAFF

clone size: few
D gene: .
J gene: TRBJ2-3
V gene: TRBV9
CDR3 DNA: TGTGCCAGCAGCCCTCGAGGGCGGATAAGCACAGATACGCAGTATTTT
CDR3 protein: CASSPRGRISTDTQYF

clone size: .
D gene: .
J gene: TRBJ2-2
V gene: TRBV19
CDR3 DNA: TGTGCCAGTAGTCGGGAAATTGACACCGGGGAGCTGTTTTTT
CDR3 protein: CASSREIDTGELFF

clone size: .
D gene: .
J gene: TRBJ1-4
V gene: TRBV21-1
CDR3 DNA: TGTGCCAGCAGCTTTCGGACAGGGGGCGGTGAAAAACTGTTTTTT
CDR3 protein: CASSFRTGGGEKLFF

clone size: many
D gene: .
J gene: TRBJ1-4
V gene: TRBV6-5
CDR3 DNA: TGTGCCAGCAGTTACTCGCGGAGTGATGAAAAACTGTTTTTT
CDR3 protein: CASSYSRSDEKLFF